Described below is a single T cell receptor beta chain sequence and its context. The antigen is not known. The CDR3 loop spans 15 amino acids. From germline, CDR1 is MNHNS and CDR2 SASEGT. The V end was cut by 1 base, the J end by 3 bases, with 13 bases between. Assay: immunoSEQ multiplex PCR; the TCRdb copy retains only in-frame clones and omits some. The table shows 20,000 to 30,000 clones, with 60% to 85% occurring only once. Relapse was seen in all patients after autologous stem cell transplantation, and brentuximab vedotin exposure was variable. Complete response, partial response or progressive disease was recorded as best response. This sample was included in a study of PD-1 blockade in classical Hodgkin lymphoma. Study-level findings and limits: TCR diversity at baseline was reported to be reduced in newly diagnosed patients relative to healthy donors. Any patient who commenced nivolumab under 1 year after ASCT was excluded.

Sequenced material: peripheral blood mononuclear cells (PBMCs), taken before the second cycle of nivolumab. The chain couples TRBV6-1 to TRBJ2-7; D not resolved. This receptor was taken from a human donor with classical Hodgkin lymphoma. In DNA, the CDR3 is TGTGCCAGCAGTGAAGGGGTCGTATTGGGCTACGAGCAGTACTTC. Protein product: CASSEGVVLGYEQYF.